A selection of T cell receptor beta chains follows, all from one sample in a study of blood T cell repertoires in COVID-19. Assay used: immunoSEQ multiplex PCR; TCRdb lists only in-frame clones, some missing. The sample has more than 70,000 clones, 90% seen once; the top ten hold 0.65% to 0.95%. The sample consisted of peripheral blood. All receptors come from a woman older than 75 with acute or convalescent COVID-19. CDR3s include the opening cysteine and the closing phenylalanine or tryptophan. The D gene is left open where the match is weak. Clone size is not always given. Where it is, it says once, few, many or a class for expanded clones.

J gene	D gene	V gene	clone size	CDR3 DNA	CDR3 protein
TRBJ2-5	TRBD2	TRBV7-6	.	TGTGCCAGCAGCTTCTCTAGCGGGGGGTTTGGGGAGACCCAGTACTTC	CASSFSSGGFGETQYF
TRBJ2-2	TRBD1	TRBV5-1	.	TGCGCCAGCAGCGTAGGGACAGGTAGTAGGTCCGGGGAGCTGTTTTTT	CASSVGTGSRSGELFF
TRBJ2-1	.	TRBV19	.	TGTGCCAGTAGTCCGGAAGGGGGTCCCTACAATGAGCAGTTCTTC	CASSPEGGPYNEQFF
TRBJ2-7	.	TRBV5-1	once	TGCGCCAGCAGCTTGGGAGCCAACTACGAGCAGTACTTC	CASSLGANYEQYF
TRBJ1-3	TRBD1	TRBV15	.	TGTGCCACCAGCGGACAGGCGGTAGCTGGAAACACCATATATTTT	CATSGQAVAGNTIYF
TRBJ2-1	.	TRBV5-1	.	TGCGCCAGCAGCTTGGGTATTTACAGGTTTAGCTCCTACAATGAGCAGTTCTTC	CASSLGIYRFSSYNEQFF
TRBJ2-2	TRBD2	TRBV4-1	.	TGCGCCAGCAGCCAAGAGGCCACTAGCGGGAGGGCCAGAGAGCTGTTTTTT	CASSQEATSGRARELFF
TRBJ1-6	.	TRBV3-1/TRBV3-2	few	TGTGCCAGCAGCCAAGGGCGTCAGGGTTTTTCACCCCTCCACTTT	CASSQGRQGFSPLHF
TRBJ1-1	.	TRBV6-1	.	TGTGCCAGCAGTGAAAGCGTGTTGCGGTCGGCCACTGAAGCTTTCTTT	CASSESVLRSATEAFF
TRBJ1-2	TRBD1	TRBV2	.	TGTGCCAGCCTAAGGGACAGGGGGCTGGGCTACACCTTC	CASLRDRGLGYTF
TRBJ2-7	TRBD1	TRBV5-1	.	TGCGCCAGCTCTAGGACAGGGCAGAACGAGCAGTACTTC	CASSRTGQNEQYF
TRBJ1-6	.	TRBV13	.	TGTGCCAGCAGCCTCCTGTGGGGGCGAAATTCACCCCTCCACTTT	CASSLLWGRNSPLHF
TRBJ1-3	.	TRBV7-8	few	TGTGCCAGCAGCTTAGCGGAGTCTGGAAACACCATATATTTT	CASSLAESGNTIYF
TRBJ1-2	TRBD1	TRBV15	.	TGTGCCACCGCAACAGGGGGCAAAGGCTACACCTTC	CATATGGKGYTF
TRBJ1-2	TRBD1	TRBV15	.	TGTGCCACCAGCAGAGATCGGGCCTTTAGGGGGCCCTACACCTTC	CATSRDRAFRGPYTF
TRBJ2-3	TRBD2	TRBV7-3	.	TGTGCCAGCAGCGCGGGACTAGCGATAGATACGCAGTATTTT	CASSAGLAIDTQYF
TRBJ2-3	TRBD2	TRBV4-1	.	TGCGCCAGCAGCCAAGATATAGCGGGAGGGGCAGATACGCAGTATTTT	CASSQDIAGGADTQYF
TRBJ2-3	TRBD2	TRBV3-1/TRBV3-2	.	TGTGCCAGCAGCCACTACCGGACTAGCGGGTTCACAGATACGCAGTATTTT	CASSHYRTSGFTDTQYF
TRBJ1-3	.	TRBV24-1	once	TGTGCCACCAGTGATGGGGAGAACTCTGGAAACACCATATATTTT	CATSDGENSGNTIYF
TRBJ1-1	.	TRBV6-5	.	TGTGCCAGCAGTTACCCCCCGGGGGATATGGGCACTGAAGCTTTCTTT	CASSYPPGDMGTEAFF
TRBJ2-1	TRBD2	TRBV7-9	.	TGTGCCAGCAGCTTAGCTAGCGGGGGGCCAGGGAATGAGCAGTTCTTC	CASSLASGGPGNEQFF
TRBJ2-7	TRBD1	TRBV4-2	.	TGTGCCAGCAGCCCGGGACAGGGGGACTCCTACGAGCAGTACTTC	CASSPGQGDSYEQYF
TRBJ2-7	.	TRBV4-1	.	TGCGCCAGCAGCCTCAGGGACTCCACCTACGAGCAGTACTTC	CASSLRDSTYEQYF
TRBJ1-5	.	TRBV6-5	once	TGTGCCAGCAGCCGTAGGGGCGATCAGCCCCAGCATTTT	CASSRRGDQPQHF
TRBJ1-1	.	TRBV6-2/TRBV6-3	.	TGTGCCAGCAGTTCCCCTGGCAGATTGAACACTGAAGCTTTCTTT	CASSSPGRLNTEAFF
TRBJ2-1	TRBD2	TRBV19	.	TGTGCCAGTAGTCACAGGAGCGGGGGCTCCTACAATGAGCAGTTCTTC	CASSHRSGGSYNEQFF
TRBJ1-5	.	TRBV3-1/TRBV3-2	.	TGTGCCAGCGGGGCAGACGGCAATCAGCCCCAGCATTTT	CASGADGNQPQHF
TRBJ1-3	.	TRBV19	.	TGTGCCAGTACCCCGGCGCACTACTCTGGAAACACCATATATTTT	CASTPAHYSGNTIYF
TRBJ1-5	.	TRBV18	.	TGTGCCAGCTCACCCAGCCAGGATCAGCCCCAGCATTTT	CASSPSQDQPQHF
TRBJ2-6	.	TRBV28	.	TGTGCCAGCAGTTTATCGGCAGGTCGCACCCTTTACTCTGGGGCCAACGTCCTGACTTTC	CASSLSAGRTLYSGANVLTF
TRBJ1-3	.	TRBV5-1	.	TGCGCCAGCAGCCCCGGGGGTGCAAACTCTGGAAACACCATATATTTT	CASSPGGANSGNTIYF
TRBJ1-3	.	TRBV7-8	.	TGTGCCAGCAGCTTCCTCGGAAACACCATATATTTT	CASSFLGNTIYF
TRBJ1-2	.	TRBV5-4	.	TGTGCCAGCAGCTTGGGACAGGATGGCTACACCTTC	CASSLGQDGYTF
TRBJ2-5	TRBD1	TRBV5-1	.	TGCGCCAGCAGCTGGCGGACAGGGTCGGAGACCCAGTACTTC	CASSWRTGSETQYF
TRBJ2-3	TRBD2	TRBV7-6	few	TGTGCCAGCAGCTCAGGACTAGCGGGAAGCACAGATACGCAGTATTTT	CASSSGLAGSTDTQYF
TRBJ2-1	.	TRBV5-4	once	TGTGCCAGCAGCTTGGGAGGGAATGAGCAGTTCTTC	CASSLGGNEQFF
TRBJ2-3	TRBD1	TRBV19	.	TGTGCCAGTAGAAACAGGGGGTCTAGCACAGATACGCAGTATTTT	CASRNRGSSTDTQYF
TRBJ2-3	TRBD2	TRBV4-1	.	TGCGCCAGCAGCCAAGTTCTGGGACTAGCGGGAACAGATACGCAGTATTTT	CASSQVLGLAGTDTQYF
TRBJ2-3	.	TRBV21-1	.	TGTGCCAGCAGCAAAGGTCGGGAGCTCCCCCCCCCAGATACGCAGTATTTT	CASSKGRELPPPDTQYF
TRBJ2-1	TRBD2	TRBV5-1	.	TGCGCCAGCAGCACTGGCGTACTAGCGACCTACAATGAGCAGTTCTTC	CASSTGVLATYNEQFF
TRBJ1-2	TRBD1	TRBV6-5	.	TGTGCCAGCAGTTACGGCCGCGACAGGGGGTCCTATGGCTACACCTTC	CASSYGRDRGSYGYTF
TRBJ1-6	TRBD1	TRBV18	.	TGTGCCAGCTCACAATCTGCAGGGGGGTCACCCCTCCACTTT	CASSQSAGGSPLHF
TRBJ2-2	TRBD2	TRBV25-1	.	TGTGCCAGCAGTGCGGTCTATAGGGCTAGCGGGATCGCCGGGGAGCTGTTTTTT	CASSAVYRASGIAGELFF
TRBJ2-1	.	TRBV7-9	few	TGTGCCAGCAGCTTCGCCTTTGGGCAGGGGGGCTGGAGGAACAATGAGCAGTTCTTC	CASSFAFGQGGWRNNEQFF
TRBJ2-3	TRBD2	TRBV3-1/TRBV3-2	.	TGTGCCAGCAGCCAAGATGTGCTAGCGGAAAGCACAGATACGCAGTATTTT	CASSQDVLAESTDTQYF
TRBJ1-5	.	TRBV12-3/TRBV12-4	.	TGTGCCAGCAGTTTGATACGGCAGCCCCAGCATTTT	CASSLIRQPQHF
TRBJ1-5	.	TRBV6-5	.	TGTGCCAGCAGTTGGACAGCAACCAATCAGCCCCAGCATTTT	CASSWTATNQPQHF
TRBJ1-2	.	TRBV11-2	.	TGTGCCAGCAGCCGGGAGGTCGGGGCTAACTATGGCTACACCTTC	CASSREVGANYGYTF
TRBJ2-3	.	TRBV13	.	TGTGCCAGCAGCACCTGGACTTTCGAATCCACAGATACGCAGTATTTT	CASSTWTFESTDTQYF
TRBJ1-4	.	TRBV4-1	.	TGCGCCAGCAGCCAAATGACAGAGTCAACTAATGAAAAACTGTTTTTT	CASSQMTESTNEKLFF
TRBJ2-7	TRBD2	TRBV11-2	.	TGTGCCAGCAGCTTAGTTGCGGGGGACCACTACGAGCAGTACTTC	CASSLVAGDHYEQYF
TRBJ1-1	TRBD1	TRBV6-2/TRBV6-3	.	TGTGCCAGCAGTCGGACAGGGGGGAACACTGAAGCTTTCTTT	CASSRTGGNTEAFF
TRBJ1-5	.	TRBV7-9	.	TGTGCCAGCAGCTCCTACAGCAATCAGCCCCAGCATTTT	CASSSYSNQPQHF
TRBJ1-1	.	TRBV2	.	TGTGCCAGCAGTAGCCGAGAGGGCGCTGAAGCTTTCTTT	CASSSREGAEAFF
TRBJ1-2	.	TRBV6-2/TRBV6-3	few	TGTGCCAGCAGTTACTCGACGTCAGGGGCGAGTGGCTACACCTTC	CASSYSTSGASGYTF
TRBJ2-5	TRBD1	TRBV25-1	.	TGTGCCAGCAGCCCGGCAGGGGGCCTTGCAGGGACCCAGTACTTC	CASSPAGGLAGTQYF
TRBJ2-1	.	TRBV5-1	.	TGCGCCAGCAGCTGGGGCATGTCCGGGGGAATGGGATACAATGAGCAGTTCTTC	CASSWGMSGGMGYNEQFF
TRBJ2-1	.	TRBV19	.	TGTGCCAGTAGTATTTCCGGGACAAAATCGAGATACAATGAGCAGTTCTTC	CASSISGTKSRYNEQFF
TRBJ1-5	.	TRBV29-1	.	TGCAGCGTTCAAGGGACTGGGAGCAATCAGCCCCAGCATTTT	CSVQGTGSNQPQHF